This T cell receptor beta chain was sequenced in a study of beta chain features in type 1 diabetes. Findings of the study overall: Type 1 diabetes patients showed a moderate but significant shortening of TCRB CDR3s in all four CD4+ subsets.

V dropped 2 bases and J dropped 3; count of bases not matched to a gene: 2. The CDR3 consists of 14 residues. As to this clone: Its antigen is as yet unknown.

The investigators reverse transcribed all of the isolated RNA, so they sequenced expressed TCRB transcripts. Clones were sequenced by immunoSEQ multiplex PCR, and TCRdb holds only the in-frame ones, with some missing. Here the sample spans around 160,000 clones, roughly 8% being singletons. The J gene is TRBJ2-3, the V gene TRBV23-1, with TRBD2 identical over 7 bases. TRBV23-1 is an open reading frame, and its role is uncertain. The source of this sequence is a woman between 18 and 29 years old with type 1 diabetes. Sequenced input: central memory CD4+ T cells from blood. The CDR3 bases are TGCGCCAGCAGTCAAGGGGGAGGGACAGATACGCAGTATTTT. As protein: CASSQGGGTDTQYF.